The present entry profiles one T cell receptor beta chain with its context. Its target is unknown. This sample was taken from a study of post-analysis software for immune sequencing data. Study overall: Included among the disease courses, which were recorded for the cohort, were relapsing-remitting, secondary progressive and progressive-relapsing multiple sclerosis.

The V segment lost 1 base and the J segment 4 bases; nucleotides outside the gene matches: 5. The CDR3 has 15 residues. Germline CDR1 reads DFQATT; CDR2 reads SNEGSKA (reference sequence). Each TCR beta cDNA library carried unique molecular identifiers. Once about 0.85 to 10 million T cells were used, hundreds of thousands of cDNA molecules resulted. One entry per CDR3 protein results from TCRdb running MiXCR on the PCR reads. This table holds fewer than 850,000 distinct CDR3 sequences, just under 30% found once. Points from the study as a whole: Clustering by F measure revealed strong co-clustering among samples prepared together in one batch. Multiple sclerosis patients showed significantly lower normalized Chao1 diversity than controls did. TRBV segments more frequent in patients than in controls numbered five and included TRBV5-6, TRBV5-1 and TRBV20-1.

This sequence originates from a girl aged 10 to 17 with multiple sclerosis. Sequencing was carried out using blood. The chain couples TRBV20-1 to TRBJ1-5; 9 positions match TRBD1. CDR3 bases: TGCAGTGCTAGAGCCGGGACAGGGATTAATCAGCCCCAGCATTTT. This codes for CSARAGTGINQPQHF.